This T cell receptor beta chain comes out of a study of control samples from healthy donors and cancer patients. Method: immunoSEQ multiplex PCR; TCRdb's copy keeps in-frame clones and lacks some. The sample has roughly 100,000 clones; about 89% are singletons. Losses at the gene ends were 5 bases for V and 5 bases for J; bases not matched to a gene: 8. The CDR3 has 15 residues. Per the germline V gene, CDR1 is LNHDA and CDR2 is SQIVND (reference sequence). Sequencing used PBMCs. The sequence was collected from a man aged 55 to 70 with lung cancer. The rearrangement uses TRBV19 and TRBJ2-2, with TRBD1 matching over 7 bases. CDR3 DNA sequence: TGTGCCAGTAGTCGGGACAGCGCCCGGACCGGGGAGCTGTTTTTT. This gives the protein CASSRDSARTGELFF.